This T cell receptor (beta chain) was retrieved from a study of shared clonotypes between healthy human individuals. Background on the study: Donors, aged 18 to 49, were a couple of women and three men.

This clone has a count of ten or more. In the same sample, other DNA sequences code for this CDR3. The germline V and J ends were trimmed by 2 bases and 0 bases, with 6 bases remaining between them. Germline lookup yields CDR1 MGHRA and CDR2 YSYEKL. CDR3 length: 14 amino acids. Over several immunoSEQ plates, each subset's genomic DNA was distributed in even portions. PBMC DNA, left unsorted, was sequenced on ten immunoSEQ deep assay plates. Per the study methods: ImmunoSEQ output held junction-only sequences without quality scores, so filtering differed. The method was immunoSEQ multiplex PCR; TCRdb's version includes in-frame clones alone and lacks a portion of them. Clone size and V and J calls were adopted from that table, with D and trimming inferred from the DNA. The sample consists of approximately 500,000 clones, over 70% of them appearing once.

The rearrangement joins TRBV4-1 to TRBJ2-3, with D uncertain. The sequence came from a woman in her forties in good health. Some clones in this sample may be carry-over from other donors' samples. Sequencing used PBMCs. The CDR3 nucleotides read TGCGCCAGCAGCCAACCGGACAGCACAGATACGCAGTATTTT. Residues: CASSQPDSTDTQYF.